A selection of T cell receptor beta chains follows, all from one sample in a study of blood T cell repertoires in COVID-19. Sequencing used immunoSEQ multiplex PCR; TCRdb keeps in-frame clones, though not all of them. The table includes a few hundred thousand clones, approximately 81% detected once. What was sequenced was peripheral blood. The receptors were gathered from a woman younger than 30 with acute or convalescent COVID-19. CDR3s include the opening cysteine and the closing phenylalanine or tryptophan. D genes are given only for firm matches. Rows give clone size only sometimes, using once, few, many, or a class for an expanded clone.

V gene	clone size	J gene	D gene	CDR3 DNA	CDR3 protein
TRBV6-5	NA	TRBJ2-5	NA	TGTGCCAGCAGTTACGGCAGGTACCAAGAGACCCAGTACTTC	CASSYGRYQETQYF
TRBV28	NA	TRBJ1-2	NA	TGTGCCAGCAGTTATACAGATACTAACTATGGCTACACCTTC	CASSYTDTNYGYTF
TRBV10-2	NA	TRBJ1-2	NA	TGCGCCAGCAGTGAAAGCCCTACGGGCTATGGCTACACCTTC	CASSESPTGYGYTF
TRBV28	NA	TRBJ1-1	NA	TGTGCCAGCAGTTTTCCCTCTGCGACAGGCATGAACACTGAAGCTTTCTTT	CASSFPSATGMNTEAFF
TRBV7-9	NA	TRBJ1-1	NA	TGTGCCAGCAGCCCCCCGGGGGGCACTGAAGCTTTCTTT	CASSPPGGTEAFF
TRBV7-3	once	TRBJ1-1	NA	TGTGCCAGCAGCGCCGACGGGGGGAACACTGAAGCTTTCTTT	CASSADGGNTEAFF
TRBV5-1	NA	TRBJ1-1	NA	TGCGCCAGCAGCGTCAGGATGAACACTGAAGCTTTCTTT	CASSVRMNTEAFF
TRBV28	NA	TRBJ1-5	TRBD1	TGTGCCAGCAGTCCTCCGACAGGGGCGAGTCAGCCCCAGCATTTT	CASSPPTGASQPQHF
TRBV6-1	NA	TRBJ1-5	TRBD1	TGTGCCAGCAGACCAACAGGGGGGATTGATCAGCCCCAGCATTTT	CASRPTGGIDQPQHF
TRBV29-1	NA	TRBJ2-5	NA	TGCAGCGTAAAGACAGGCCAAGGTCTCGGGGAGACCCAGTACTTC	CSVKTGQGLGETQYF
TRBV5-1	NA	TRBJ1-4	TRBD1	TGCGCCAGCAGCCTCGGACAGGACAATGAAAAACTGTTTTTT	CASSLGQDNEKLFF
TRBV4-1	NA	TRBJ2-5	NA	TGCGCCAGCAGCCAAGACCCGGGGGAGACCCAGTACTTC	CASSQDPGETQYF
TRBV11-3	NA	TRBJ2-3	TRBD2	TGTGCCAGCAGCCCCGGACTAGCGGGAGATGCAGATACGCAGTATTTT	CASSPGLAGDADTQYF
TRBV4-2	NA	TRBJ2-3	TRBD2	TGTGCCAGCAGCCATAATGAATGGGCGGGGGGGCAGACAGATACGCAGTATTTT	CASSHNEWAGGQTDTQYF
TRBV29-1	NA	TRBJ1-2	NA	TGCAGCGCCCCGACAGCGTTCTATGGCTACACCTTC	CSAPTAFYGYTF
TRBV6-6	NA	TRBJ1-4	NA	TGTGCCAGCAGTTACCCGACATCAACTAATGAAAAACTGTTTTTT	CASSYPTSTNEKLFF
TRBV6-5	NA	TRBJ1-5	NA	TGTGCCAGCAGTTACTCGACGGGGTATGGACAGCCCCAGCATTTT	CASSYSTGYGQPQHF
TRBV19	NA	TRBJ1-1	TRBD1	TGTGCCAGTAGTCTGACAGGGGGGGACACTGAAGCTTTCTTT	CASSLTGGDTEAFF
TRBV6-1	NA	TRBJ2-1	NA	TGTGCCAGCAGTGAGTCTAGAGACTCCTACAATGAGCAGTTCTTC	CASSESRDSYNEQFF
TRBV11-2	NA	TRBJ2-7	NA	TGTGCCAGCAGCTTAGAATACTTCCCTACCTACGAGCAGTACTTC	CASSLEYFPTYEQYF
TRBV7-9	NA	TRBJ2-1	NA	TGTGCCAGCAGCTTAGAGACACGCGATACGAATGAGCAGTTCTTC	CASSLETRDTNEQFF
TRBV6-5	NA	TRBJ1-6	NA	TGTGCCAGCAGTTACAACCTGGACAGACCAACCCTCCACTTT	CASSYNLDRPTLHF
TRBV7-9	NA	TRBJ1-2	NA	TGTGCCAGCAGCTTAGGGTCCTCTAGAAACTATGGCTACACCTTC	CASSLGSSRNYGYTF
TRBV2	NA	TRBJ1-4	NA	TGTGCCAGCAGGAAGGACCGAGGGCTTAATGAAAAACTGTTTTTT	CASRKDRGLNEKLFF
TRBV7-8	NA	TRBJ2-3	TRBD2	TGTGCCAGCAGCTCCCGACTAGCGGGAAGCACAGATACGCAGTATTTT	CASSSRLAGSTDTQYF
TRBV19	NA	TRBJ1-3	NA	TGTGCCAGTAGTATAGATCTCCGGACTGTCTCTGGAAACACCATATATTTT	CASSIDLRTVSGNTIYF
TRBV30	NA	TRBJ2-5	NA	TGTGCCTGCTCCCCTTCTTCAGGGGAAGTAGAGACCCAGTACTTC	CACSPSSGEVETQYF
TRBV5-8	NA	TRBJ2-7	TRBD1	TGTGCCAGCAGCACCGGACAGGGGAGGGGCGAGCAGTACTTC	CASSTGQGRGEQYF
TRBV7-3	NA	TRBJ2-3	TRBD2	TGTGCCAGCAGCCCTGGCACACTAGCGGGAGGGGCAGATACGCAGTATTTT	CASSPGTLAGGADTQYF
TRBV6-5	NA	TRBJ2-5	TRBD1	TGTGCCAGCAGCCCGGACAGGCGGGAGACCCAGTACTTC	CASSPDRRETQYF
TRBV5-1	few	TRBJ1-4	TRBD1	TGCGCCAGCAGCCTTACAGGGGCAGATCGTGAAAAACTGTTTTTT	CASSLTGADREKLFF
TRBV12-5	NA	TRBJ2-5	NA	TGTGCTAGTGGTTTCGGATACGGGGGAGACCAAGAGACCCAGTACTTC	CASGFGYGGDQETQYF
TRBV4-1	NA	TRBJ1-1	TRBD1	TGCGCCAGCAGCCAACGGACAGGGAACACTGAAGCTTTCTTT	CASSQRTGNTEAFF
TRBV6-1	NA	TRBJ2-7	NA	TGTGCCAGCAGTGAAGCGCATCCGGGGGTTCCTGAATACTTC	CASSEAHPGVPEYF
TRBV4-1	few	TRBJ2-5	TRBD2	TGCGCCAGCAGCTTTGTCGATAAGCGGGAGGACCAAGAGACCCAGTACTTC	CASSFVDKREDQETQYF
TRBV29-1	NA	TRBJ2-2	NA	TGCAGCGTTGAACCGGCGGACAAGAACACCGGGGAGCTGTTTTTT	CSVEPADKNTGELFF
TRBV5-1	NA	TRBJ2-7	TRBD1	TGCGCCAGCAGCTCGACAGGGGGGGACGAGCAGTACTTC	CASSSTGGDEQYF
TRBV6-5	few	TRBJ1-2	TRBD1	TGTGCCAGCGGATTGGGACAGGGCGCAATCTATGGCTACACCTTC	CASGLGQGAIYGYTF
TRBV29-1	NA	TRBJ2-5	NA	TGCAGCGCCACCGGAGAGACCCAGTACTTC	CSATGETQYF
TRBV9	NA	TRBJ2-3	TRBD1	TGTGCCAGCAGCCAGGGGGCAATAGATTCAGATACGCAGTATTTT	CASSQGAIDSDTQYF
TRBV11-2	NA	TRBJ1-1	NA	TGTGCCAGCAGCCCTCCCGGAGGTGCGGCTTTCTTT	CASSPPGGAAFF
TRBV2	NA	TRBJ1-1	NA	TGTGCCAGCCGGGACACACGGAACACTGAAGCTTTCTTT	CASRDTRNTEAFF
TRBV6-6	NA	TRBJ2-1	NA	TGTGCCAGCAGACAGGGCGGCGACAATGAGCAGTTCTTC	CASRQGGDNEQFF
TRBV19	NA	TRBJ2-4	TRBD1	TGTGCCAGTAGTACGCGGACAGGCCAAAACATTCAGTACTTC	CASSTRTGQNIQYF
TRBV7-2	NA	TRBJ2-7	NA	TGTGCCAGCAGCTTTCAGGGGCGCGGCGGGAGAAGCTACGAGCAGTACTTC	CASSFQGRGGRSYEQYF
TRBV27	NA	TRBJ1-2	NA	TGTGCCAGCAGTTTAAGGGGTACCCGCAACTATGGCTACACCTTC	CASSLRGTRNYGYTF
TRBV30	NA	TRBJ2-7	TRBD1	TGTGCCTGGGGAAGGGGGCTCTCCTACGAGCAGTACTTC	CAWGRGLSYEQYF
TRBV29-1	NA	TRBJ2-1	NA	TGCAGCGTTGGAGGGCTAGCCTACAATGAGCAGTTCTTC	CSVGGLAYNEQFF
TRBV6-5	NA	TRBJ1-1	TRBD1	TGTGCCAGCAGCCCACAGGGGGTCGGTGAAGCTTTCTTT	CASSPQGVGEAFF
TRBV27	NA	TRBJ1-5	NA	TGTGCCAGCAGTTTATCGTCAGATCAGCCCCAGCATTTT	CASSLSSDQPQHF
TRBV5-5	NA	TRBJ2-5	NA	TGTGCCAGCAGCTTGACTAGTCTAGAGACCCAGTACTTC	CASSLTSLETQYF
TRBV9	NA	TRBJ2-6	TRBD1	TGTGCCAGCAGTCTGGACAGGGGGAGGGCCAACGTCCTGACTTTC	CASSLDRGRANVLTF